This paragraph reports one T cell receptor beta chain. Using immunoSEQ multiplex PCR, the repertoire was profiled, and TCRdb retains in-frame clones only, with some absent. The table has about 75,000 clones, roughly 94% seen once; the top ten hold over 5%. The entry originates in a study of control samples from healthy donors and cancer patients. Germline CDR1 and CDR2: SGHNT and YYREEE (reference sequence). The V end lost 4 bases, the J end lost 7 bases, and 12 bases lay between the germline ends. The CDR3 spans 12 residues. The source of this sequence is a middle-aged woman in good health. The chain recombines TRBV5-4 with TRBJ2-7, with D perhaps given as TRBD1 or TRBD2 (5 bases each). Sequenced input: blood. CDR3 protein: CASSGDVGEQYF. The CDR3 bases are TGTGCCAGCAGCGGGGACGTAGGAGAGCAGTACTTC.